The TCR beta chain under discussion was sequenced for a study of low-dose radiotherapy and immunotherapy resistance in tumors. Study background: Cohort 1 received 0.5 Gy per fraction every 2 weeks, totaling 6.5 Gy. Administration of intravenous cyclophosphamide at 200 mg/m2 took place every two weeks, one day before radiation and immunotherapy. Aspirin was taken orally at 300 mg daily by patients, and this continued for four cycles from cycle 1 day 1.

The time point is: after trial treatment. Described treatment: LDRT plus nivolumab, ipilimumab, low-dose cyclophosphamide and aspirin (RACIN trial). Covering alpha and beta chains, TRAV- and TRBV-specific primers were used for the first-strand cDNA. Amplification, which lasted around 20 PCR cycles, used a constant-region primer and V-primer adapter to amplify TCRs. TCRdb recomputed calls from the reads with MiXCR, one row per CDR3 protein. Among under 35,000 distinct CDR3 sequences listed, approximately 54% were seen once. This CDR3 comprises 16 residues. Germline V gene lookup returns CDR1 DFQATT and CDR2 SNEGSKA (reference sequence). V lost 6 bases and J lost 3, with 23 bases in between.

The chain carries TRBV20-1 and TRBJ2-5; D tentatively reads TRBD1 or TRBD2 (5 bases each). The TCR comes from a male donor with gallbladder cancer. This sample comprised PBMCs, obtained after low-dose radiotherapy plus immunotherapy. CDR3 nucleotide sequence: TGCAGTGCCCCGATGACGAGGGGTTGGTATGAAGAGACCCAGTACTTC. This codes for CSAPMTRGWYEETQYF.